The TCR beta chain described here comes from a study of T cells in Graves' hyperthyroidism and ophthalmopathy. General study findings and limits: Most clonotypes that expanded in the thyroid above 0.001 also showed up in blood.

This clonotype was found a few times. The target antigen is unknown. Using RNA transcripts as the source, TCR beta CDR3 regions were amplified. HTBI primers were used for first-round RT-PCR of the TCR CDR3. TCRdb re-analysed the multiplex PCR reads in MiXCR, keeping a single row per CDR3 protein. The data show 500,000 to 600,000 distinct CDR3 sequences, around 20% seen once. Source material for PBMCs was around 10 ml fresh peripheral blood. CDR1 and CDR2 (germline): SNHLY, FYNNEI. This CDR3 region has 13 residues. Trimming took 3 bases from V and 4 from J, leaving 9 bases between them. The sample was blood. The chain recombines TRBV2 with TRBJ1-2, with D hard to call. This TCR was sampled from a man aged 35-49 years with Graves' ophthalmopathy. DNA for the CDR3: TGTGCCAGCAGTGAGGTTCCCCTCTATGGCTACACCTTC. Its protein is CASSEVPLYGYTF.